This T cell receptor beta chain was identified in a study of shared clonotypes between healthy human individuals. The ends were cut back, 1 base at V and 0 bases at J, with 5 bases in the middle. Germline V gene sequence: CDR1 SGHDT, CDR2 YYEEEE. The CDR3 loop spans 13 amino acids. Generated by immunoSEQ multiplex PCR, the TCRdb table keeps only in-frame clones and is missing some. This table has millions of clones, less than 95% appearing once. Terminally differentiated effector memory CD45RA+ cells were excluded by CCR7 positive selection of CD45RO-negative cells. This clone has only a few counts. Other DNA sequences in this sample translate to the same CDR3.

The rearrangement links TRBV5-6 to TRBJ2-7, with D hard to call. The clonotype originates from a young man in good health. Material: naive CD8+ T cells sorted from blood. CDR3 DNA sequence: TGTGCCAGCAGCTTGTGGAGCTCCTACGAGCAGTACTTC. Translated, it gives CASSLWSSYEQYF.